This passage covers 8 T cell receptor beta chains from one sample sequenced in a study of blood T cells in healthy people across ages. Sample-barcoded 5' priming and a J-beta primer mix drove a second PCR of roughly 6 to 12 cycles. MiXCR, run by TCRdb on the 5' RACE reads, gives a single entry per CDR3 protein. The sample has hundreds of thousands of distinct CDR3 sequences; roughly 45% are singletons. Sequencing was performed on blood. These receptors were collected from a woman aged 55-69 years in good health.

In this sample, this clonotype turned up many times. The chain combines TRBV29-1 with TRBJ2-5, with D perhaps matching TRBD1 or TRBD2 (7 bases each). There are 16 residues in the CDR3. Germline CDR1 SQVTM, CDR2 ANQGSEA. V lost 5 bases and J 4 bases, leaving 23 bases between the germline ends. The CDR3 nucleotides are TGCAGCGTTATACTTCTAGGGAGGGGGCCCCCAGAGACCCAGTACTTC. It encodes CSVILLGRGPPETQYF.

The rearrangement uses TRBV29-1 and TRBJ2-5; the match to TRBD2 covers 11 bases. The germline V gene has CDR1 SQVTM and CDR2 ANQGSEA. CDR3 length: 16 residues. V shed 4 bases, J shed 11 bases, and the junction held 18 bases outside the gene matches. CDR3 residues: CSVGGGTSGVYNEQYF. CDR3 DNA sequence: TGCAGCGTTGGGGGTGGGACTAGCGGCGTCTACAATGAGCAGTACTTC.

There are a few counts of this clonotype. CDR3 DNA sequence: TGTGCCACCAGCAGAGCGGGACTCTCCTACGAGCAGTACTTC. Its translation is CATSRAGLSYEQYF. The chain is built from TRBV15 and TRBJ2-7; D may be TRBD2 (6 bases). Trimming took off 1 base at V and 0 bases at J, with 7 bases between the two ends. This CDR3 is built from 14 residues. Germline CDR1 reads LNHNV; CDR2 reads YYDKDF (reference sequence).

This clonotype was observed a few times. V and J are TRBV6-2 or TRBV6-3 and TRBJ2-2; D possibly corresponds to TRBD1 (6 bases). CDR3 length: 13 amino acids. Germline values: CDR1 MNHEY, CDR2 SVGEGT. V lost 6 bases and J 7 bases, leaving 12 bases between the germline ends. The CDR3 region has the DNA TGTGCCAGCAGAACAGGGAGCGGCGGGGAGCTGTTTTTT. Amino acids: CASRTGSGGELFF.

The table lists this clonotype with a few counts. This rearrangement joins TRBV7-9 to TRBJ2-5; 10 bases map to TRBD2. The CDR3 totals 15 residues. The germline CDR1 and CDR2 sequences are SEHNR and FQNEAQ (reference sequence). V trimming: 11 bases; J trimming: 10 bases; junction bases outside the gene matches: 19. CDR3 amino acids: CAVTGGTSGEGDQYF. CDR3 nucleotide sequence: TGTGCCGTAACAGGAGGAACTAGCGGGGAAGGGGACCAGTACTTC.

The chain has TRBV6-6 and TRBJ2-5; D gene ambiguous. CDR1 and CDR2 (germline): MNHNY, SVGAGI (reference sequence). V lost 6 bases, J lost 5 bases, and 10 bases lay in between. The CDR3 extends over 12 amino acids. CDR3 amino acids: CASSPAAETQYF. The CDR3 DNA is TGTGCCAGCAGCCCCGCAGCGGAGACCCAGTACTTC.

This clonotype was counted a few times. This chain uses TRBV29-1 with TRBJ2-3; 8 nucleotides align to TRBD2. The CDR3 runs 15 residues. Trimming took 6 bases from V and 4 from J; bases not matched to a gene: 12. Germline values: CDR1 SQVTM, CDR2 ANQGSEA. The DNA of the CDR3 is TGCAGCGTCGCCCCCGGGACTAGTAGCTCAGATACGCAGTATTTT. Translated: CSVAPGTSSSDTQYF.

V gene TRBV6-6 combines with J gene TRBJ2-1, with 7 bases fitting TRBD2. The CDR3 is 14 amino acids. The ends lost 7 bases at V and 3 bases at J; junction bases unmatched: 6. From germline, CDR1 is MNHNY and CDR2 SVGAGI (reference sequence). The CDR3 DNA is TGTGCCAGCAAGGTAGCGGGCCTCTACAATGAGCAGTTCTTC. Its protein is CASKVAGLYNEQFF.